The clone carrying this T cell receptor (beta chain) was counted a few times. Antigen: not known. Germline loops: CDR1 SGHRS, CDR2 YFSETQ. This CDR3 region has 20 residues. Losses at the gene ends were 0 bases for V and 5 bases for J; bases not matched to a gene: 22. Two oligonucleotides, mixed equimolar, formed the beta constant-region primer covering TRBC1 and TRBC2. Four rounds of PCR amplified the ligated cDNA using nested alpha and beta constant-region primers plus SP2. Via MiXCR, TCRdb re-called the UMI-ligation and nested PCR reads, giving one row per CDR3 protein. This table has more than 120,000 distinct CDR3 sequences, more than 15% appearing once. The record originates from a study of naive and memory T cell subsets. Study findings and constraints: Especially in CD8 cells, naive repertoires contained a few larger clonotypes, possibly CD45RA-re-expressing memory cells.

The sequenced material came from naive CD8+ T cells from blood. The chain uses TRBV5-1 and TRBJ1-1; 7 bases are shared with TRBD1. This receptor was obtained from a human donor in good health. The CDR3 nucleotides read TGCGCCAGCAGCTTGGAATCCTATCGTCCAGGGGGTTCGACTGAAACTGAAGCTTTCTTT. Its translation: CASSLESYRPGGSTETEAFF. Variable domain in full (rest from reference TRBV5-1 and TRBJ1-1): KAGVTQTPRYLIKTRGQQVTLSCSPISGHRSVSWYQQTPGQGLQFLFEYFSETQRNKGNFPGRFSGRQFSNSRSEMNVSTLELGDSALYLCASSLESYRPGGSTETEAFFGQGTRLTVV.